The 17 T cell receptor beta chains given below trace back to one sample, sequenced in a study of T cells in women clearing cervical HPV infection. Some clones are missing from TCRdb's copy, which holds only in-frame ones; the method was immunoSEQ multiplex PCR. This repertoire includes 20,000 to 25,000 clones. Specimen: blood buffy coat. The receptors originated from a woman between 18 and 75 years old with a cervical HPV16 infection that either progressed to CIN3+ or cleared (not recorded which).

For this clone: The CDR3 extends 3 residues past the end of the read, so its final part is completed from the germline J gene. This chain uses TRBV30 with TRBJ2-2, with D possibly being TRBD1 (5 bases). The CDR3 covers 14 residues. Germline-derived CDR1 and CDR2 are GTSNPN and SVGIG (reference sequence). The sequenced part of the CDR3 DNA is TGTGCCTGGAGCCACAGGATGGGGAATGAAAAG. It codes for CAWSHRMGNEK. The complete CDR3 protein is CAWSHRMGNEKLFF.

The CDR3 loop reads CASSLTSSYEQYF. The sequenced CDR3 bases are TGTGCCAGCAGTTTGACTAGTTCCTACGAG. The chain uses TRBV27 and TRBJ2-7, with D perhaps matching TRBD2 (6 bases). The CDR3 is cut off 3 residues early in the read; its end comes from the germline J gene. The CDR3 spans 13 residues. V was trimmed by 3 bases and J by 1 base, leaving 7 bases between them. Germline lookup yields CDR1 MNHEY and CDR2 SMNVEV (reference sequence).

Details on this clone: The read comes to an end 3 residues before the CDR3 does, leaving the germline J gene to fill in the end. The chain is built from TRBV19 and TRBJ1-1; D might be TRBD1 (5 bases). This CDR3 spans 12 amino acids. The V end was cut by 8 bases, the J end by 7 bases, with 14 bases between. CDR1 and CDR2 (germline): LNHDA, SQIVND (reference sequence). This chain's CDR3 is CASWSVGGEAFF. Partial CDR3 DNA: TGTGCCAGTTGGTCCGTGGGGGGTGAA.

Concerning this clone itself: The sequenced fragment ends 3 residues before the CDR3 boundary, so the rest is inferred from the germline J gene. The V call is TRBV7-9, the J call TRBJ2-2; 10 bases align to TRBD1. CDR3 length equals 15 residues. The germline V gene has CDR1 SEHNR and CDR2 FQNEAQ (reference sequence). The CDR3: CASSLGDRGGEKLFF. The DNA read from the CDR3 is TGTGCCAGCAGCTTAGGGGACAGGGGAGGCGAAAAG.

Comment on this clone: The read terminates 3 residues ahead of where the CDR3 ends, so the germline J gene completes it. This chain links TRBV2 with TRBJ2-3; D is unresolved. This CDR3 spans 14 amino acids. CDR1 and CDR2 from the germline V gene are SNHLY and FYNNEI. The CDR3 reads CASSIQLLIETQYF. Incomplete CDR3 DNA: TGTGCCAGCAGTATCCAACTCTTGATTGAGACG. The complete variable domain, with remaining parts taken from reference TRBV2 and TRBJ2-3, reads EPEVTQTPSHQVTQMGQEVILRCVPISNHLYFYWYRQILGQKVEFLVSFYNNEISEKSEIFDDQFSVERPDGSNFTLKIRSTKLEDSAMYFCASSIQLLIETQYFGPGTRLTVL.

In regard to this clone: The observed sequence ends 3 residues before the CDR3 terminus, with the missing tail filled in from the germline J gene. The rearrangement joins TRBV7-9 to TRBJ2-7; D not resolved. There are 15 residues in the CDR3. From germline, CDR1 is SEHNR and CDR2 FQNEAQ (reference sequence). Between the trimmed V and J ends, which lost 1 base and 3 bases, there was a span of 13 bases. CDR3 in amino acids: CASSLVGSLRYEQYF. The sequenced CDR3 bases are TGTGCCAGCAGCTTAGTTGGCAGTCTCCGCTACGAG.

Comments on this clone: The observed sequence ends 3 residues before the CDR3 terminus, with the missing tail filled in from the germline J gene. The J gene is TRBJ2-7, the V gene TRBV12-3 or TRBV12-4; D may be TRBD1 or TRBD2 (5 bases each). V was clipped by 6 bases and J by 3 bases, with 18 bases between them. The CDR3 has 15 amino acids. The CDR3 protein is CASSKRGVPFYEQYF. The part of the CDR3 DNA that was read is TGTGCCAGCAGCAAGAGAGGGGTGCCGTTCTACGAG.

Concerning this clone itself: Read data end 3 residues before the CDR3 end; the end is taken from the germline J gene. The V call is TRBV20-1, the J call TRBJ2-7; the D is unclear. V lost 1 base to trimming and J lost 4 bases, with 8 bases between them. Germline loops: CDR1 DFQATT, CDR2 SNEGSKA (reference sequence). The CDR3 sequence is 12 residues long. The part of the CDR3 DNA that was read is TGCAGTGCTAGAGGGGCAAGATACGAG. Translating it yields CSARGARYE. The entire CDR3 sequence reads CSARGARYEQYF.

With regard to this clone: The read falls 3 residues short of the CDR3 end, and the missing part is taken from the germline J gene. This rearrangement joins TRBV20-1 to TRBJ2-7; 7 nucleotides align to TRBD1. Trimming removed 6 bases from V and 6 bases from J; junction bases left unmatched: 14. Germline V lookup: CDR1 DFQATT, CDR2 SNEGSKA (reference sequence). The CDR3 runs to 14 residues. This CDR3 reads CSARFDRVWREQYF. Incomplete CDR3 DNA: TGCAGTGCCAGATTCGACAGGGTTTGGCGCGAG.

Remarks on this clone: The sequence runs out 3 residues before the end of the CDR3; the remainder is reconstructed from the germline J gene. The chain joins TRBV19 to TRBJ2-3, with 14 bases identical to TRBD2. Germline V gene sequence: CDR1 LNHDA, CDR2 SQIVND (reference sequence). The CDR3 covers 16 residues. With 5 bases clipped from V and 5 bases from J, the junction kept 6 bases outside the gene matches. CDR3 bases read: TGTGCCAGTAGTGCGACTAGCGGGAGGGCCGTAGATACG. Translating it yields CASSATSGRAVDT. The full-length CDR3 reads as CASSATSGRAVDTQYF.

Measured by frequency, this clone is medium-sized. The CDR3 bases that were read are TGTGCCAGCAGTGCAAACAGGATTACCCCTCCCGGGGAG. This encodes CASSANRITPPGE. The whole CDR3 sequence reads CASSANRITPPGELFF. This chain joins TRBV6-1 and TRBJ2-2; D may be TRBD1 (5 bases). Read coverage stops 3 residues before the CDR3 terminus; the germline J gene supplies the remainder. There are 16 residues in the CDR3. The germline V and J ends were trimmed by 4 bases and 6 bases, with 18 bases remaining between them. The germline CDR1 and CDR2 sequences are MNHNS and SASEGT.

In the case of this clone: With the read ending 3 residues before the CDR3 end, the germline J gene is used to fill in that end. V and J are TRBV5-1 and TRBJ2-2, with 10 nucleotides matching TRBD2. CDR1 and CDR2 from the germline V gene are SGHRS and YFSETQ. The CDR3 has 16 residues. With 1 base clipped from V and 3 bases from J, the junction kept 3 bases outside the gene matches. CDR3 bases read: TGCGCCAGCAGCTTGTCCCTAGCGGGGGACACCGGGGAG. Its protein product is CASSLSLAGDTGE. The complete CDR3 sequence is CASSLSLAGDTGELFF.

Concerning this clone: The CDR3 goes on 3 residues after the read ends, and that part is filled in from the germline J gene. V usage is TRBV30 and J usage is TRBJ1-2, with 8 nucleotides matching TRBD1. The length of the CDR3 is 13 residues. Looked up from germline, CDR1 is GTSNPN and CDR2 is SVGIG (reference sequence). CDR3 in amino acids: CAWGTGQGSGYTF. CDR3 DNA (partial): TGTGCCTGGGGTACTGGACAGGGCAGCGGC.

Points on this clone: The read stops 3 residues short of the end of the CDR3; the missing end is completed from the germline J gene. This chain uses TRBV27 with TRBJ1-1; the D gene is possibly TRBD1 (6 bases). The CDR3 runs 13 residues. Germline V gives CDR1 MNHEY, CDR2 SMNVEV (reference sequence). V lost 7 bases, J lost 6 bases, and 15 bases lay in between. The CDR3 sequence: CASTFSQGSEAFF. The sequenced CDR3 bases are TGTGCCAGCACCTTTTCACAGGGCTCTGAA.

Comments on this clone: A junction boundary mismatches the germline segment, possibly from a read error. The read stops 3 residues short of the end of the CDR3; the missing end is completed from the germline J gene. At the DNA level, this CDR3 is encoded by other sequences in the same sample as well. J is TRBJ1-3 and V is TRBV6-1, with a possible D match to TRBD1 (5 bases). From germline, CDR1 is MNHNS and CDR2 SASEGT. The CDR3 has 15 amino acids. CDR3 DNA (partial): TGTGCCAGCAGTGCTAGGGGCAGCTCTGGAAACACA. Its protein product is CASSARGSSGNT. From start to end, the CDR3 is CASSARGSSGNTIYF.

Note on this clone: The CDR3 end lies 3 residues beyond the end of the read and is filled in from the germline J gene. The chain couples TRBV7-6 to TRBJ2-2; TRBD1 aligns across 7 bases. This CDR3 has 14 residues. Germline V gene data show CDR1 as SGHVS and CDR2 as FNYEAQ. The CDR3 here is CASSLDRPNSPLFF. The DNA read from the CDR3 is TGTGCCAGCAGCTTGGACAGGCCGAATTCACCG.

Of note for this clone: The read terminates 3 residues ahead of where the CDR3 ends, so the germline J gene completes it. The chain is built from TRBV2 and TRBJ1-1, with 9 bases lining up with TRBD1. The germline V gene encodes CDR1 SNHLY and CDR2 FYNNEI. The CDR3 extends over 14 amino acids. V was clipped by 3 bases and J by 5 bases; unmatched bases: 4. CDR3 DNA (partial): TGTGCCAGCAGTGATAACAGGGGGCTAACTGAA. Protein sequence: CASSDNRGLTE. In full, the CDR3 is CASSDNRGLTEAFF.